Described below is a single TCR beta chain sequence and its context. The antigen is unknown. The sample originates from a study of blood T cells in healthy people across ages. Study-wide results and limits: With age, beta diversity per million T cells declined roughly linearly, significantly by 30 to 40.

Every sample had a minimum of 6 million PBMCs isolated. The V gene lost 0 bases and the J gene lost 8 bases, with 16 bases spanning the gap. The germline CDR1 and CDR2 sequences are DFQATT and SNEGSKA (reference sequence). There are 14 residues in the CDR3. A sample-barcoded 5' primer and a J-beta primer mix were used in a second PCR of roughly 7 to 11 cycles. All samples gave at least 2.5 million CDR3-containing paired-end reads. TCRdb re-analysed the 5' RACE reads in MiXCR, keeping a single row per CDR3 protein. The sample holds more than 900,000 distinct CDR3 sequences; just under 30% are singletons and the top ten take 10% to 13%. The sample was also linked to a second study, of T cells of mothers and their children.

This chain joins TRBV20-1 and TRBJ1-2; a possible D gene is TRBD1 (6 bases). Sample: blood. The receptor was isolated from a woman aged 40 to 49 in good health. The CDR3 nucleotides are TGCAGTGCTAGAGACTTCCAAGGGGGTCGAGGCTACACCTTC. Translating gives CSARDFQGGRGYTF.